This T cell receptor beta chain is drawn from a study of shared clonotypes between healthy human individuals. Naive CD8 cells were CD45RO-negative, positively selected for CCR7, excluding terminally differentiated effector memory CD45RA+ cells. With V trimmed by 0 bases and J by 4 bases, 0 bases remained unmatched. The germline V gene has CDR1 GTSNPN and CDR2 SVGIG (reference sequence). CDR3 size: 12 residues. This clone showed up just a few times. Its matching antigen is unknown. Broader study findings: Clonotype sharing among donors, it was expected, would be affected by sequencing depth.

For sorted subsets, approximately 180 ng DNA per replicate equaled 30,000 or so T cell genomes. This table comes from immunoSEQ multiplex PCR, and its TCRdb copy is limited to in-frame clones, with some not included. The repertoire holds around 620,000 clones, with 95% as singletons. This sequence originates from a woman aged 30 to 39 in good health. Specimen: naive CD8+ T cells sorted from blood. V and J are TRBV30 and TRBJ2-7; 7 nucleotides agree with TRBD1. The CDR3 loop is CAWSVQGYEQYF. The CDR3 DNA follows: TGTGCCTGGAGTGTACAGGGGTACGAGCAGTACTTC.